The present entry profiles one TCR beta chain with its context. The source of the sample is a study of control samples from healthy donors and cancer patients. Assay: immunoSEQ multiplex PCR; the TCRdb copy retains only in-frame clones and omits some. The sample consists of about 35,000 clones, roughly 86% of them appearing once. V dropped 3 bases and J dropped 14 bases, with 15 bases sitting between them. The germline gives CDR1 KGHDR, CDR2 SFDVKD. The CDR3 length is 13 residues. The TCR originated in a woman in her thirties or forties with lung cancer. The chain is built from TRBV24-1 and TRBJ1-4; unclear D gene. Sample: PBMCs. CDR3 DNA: TGTGCCACCAGTGATACCTGGAGTGGGAATCTGTTTTTT. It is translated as CATSDTWSGNLFF.